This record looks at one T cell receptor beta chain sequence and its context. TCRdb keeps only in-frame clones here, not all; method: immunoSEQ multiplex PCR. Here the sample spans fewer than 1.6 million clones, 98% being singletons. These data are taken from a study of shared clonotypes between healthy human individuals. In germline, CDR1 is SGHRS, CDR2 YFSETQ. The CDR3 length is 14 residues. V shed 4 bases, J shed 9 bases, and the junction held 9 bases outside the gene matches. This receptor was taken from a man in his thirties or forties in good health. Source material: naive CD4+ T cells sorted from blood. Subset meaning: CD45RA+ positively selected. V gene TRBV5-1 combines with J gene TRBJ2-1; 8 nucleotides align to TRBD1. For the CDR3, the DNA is TGCGCCAGCAGCCTGAACCGACAGGGGAGTGAGCAGTTCTTC. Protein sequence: CASSLNRQGSEQFF.